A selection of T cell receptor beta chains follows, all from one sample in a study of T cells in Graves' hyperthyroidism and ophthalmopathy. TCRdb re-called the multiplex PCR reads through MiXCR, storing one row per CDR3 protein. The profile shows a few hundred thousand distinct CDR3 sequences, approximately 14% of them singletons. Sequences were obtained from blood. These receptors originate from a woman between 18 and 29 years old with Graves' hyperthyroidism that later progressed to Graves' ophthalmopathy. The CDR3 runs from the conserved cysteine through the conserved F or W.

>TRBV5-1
CASSPVGYEQYF
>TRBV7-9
CASSLQGQGTDNEQFF
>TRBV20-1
CSARVSLGDRGHQETQYF
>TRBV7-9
CASSGKGIHDEQFF
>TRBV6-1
CASRTDYNEQFF
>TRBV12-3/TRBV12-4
CASSQGGGTEAFF
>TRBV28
CASSSLRSHYSRTRPPFNEQFF
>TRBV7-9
CASSSWTDAPNGYTF
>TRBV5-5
CASSSAPTGDTEAFF
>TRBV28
CASSPLDPKGGYTF
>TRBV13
CASSSGDGNTIYF
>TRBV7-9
CASRALAGGFGELFF
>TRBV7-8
CASSIRWGVATQYF
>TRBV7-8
CASSSLQPNVGRSNQPQHF
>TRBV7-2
CASSRADEQFF
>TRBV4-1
CTSSQIGLHTQYF
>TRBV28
CASSPQGTVSSYEQYF
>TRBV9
CASSVGPGGGNTEAFF